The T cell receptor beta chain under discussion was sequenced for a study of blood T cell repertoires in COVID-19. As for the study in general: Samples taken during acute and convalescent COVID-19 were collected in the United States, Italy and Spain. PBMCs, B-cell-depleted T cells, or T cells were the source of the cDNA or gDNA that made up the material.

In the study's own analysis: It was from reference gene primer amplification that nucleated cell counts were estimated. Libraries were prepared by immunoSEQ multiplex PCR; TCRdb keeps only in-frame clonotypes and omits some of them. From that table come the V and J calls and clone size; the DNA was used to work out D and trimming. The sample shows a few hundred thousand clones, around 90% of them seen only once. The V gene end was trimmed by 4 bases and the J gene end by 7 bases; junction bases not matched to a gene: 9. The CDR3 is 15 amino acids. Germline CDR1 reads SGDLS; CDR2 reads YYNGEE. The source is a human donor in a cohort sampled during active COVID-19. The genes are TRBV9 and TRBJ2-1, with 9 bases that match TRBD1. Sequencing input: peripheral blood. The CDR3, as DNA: TGTGCCAGCAGCCCATCTGGGACAGGGAGGAATGAGCAGTTCTTC. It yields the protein CASSPSGTGRNEQFF.